Below, 20 T cell receptor beta chains from the same sample are listed, as sequenced in a study of CD8+ T cells in alopecia areata. TCR sequencing used cDNA made by reverse transcription of extracted RNA. The data were produced by immunoSEQ multiplex PCR, yet TCRdb's version contains in-frame clones alone and is incomplete. Among 200,000 to 250,000 clones listed, around two thirds were seen once. The sequenced sample was CD4+ T cells sorted from blood, obtained at week 0. The receptors stem from a human donor with alopecia areata.

The chain employs TRBV29-1 and TRBJ2-1; 9 bases agree with TRBD2. This CDR3 is 13 amino acids long. Trimming at V came to 6 bases and at J to 7 bases, leaving 7 bases not matched to a gene. The germline gives CDR1 SQVTM, CDR2 ANQGSEA. The CDR3 nucleotides are TGCAGCGTAGCCGGGACTAGCAGGAATGAGCAGTTCTTC. Protein: CSVAGTSRNEQFF.

The chain joins TRBV30 to TRBJ1-6, with no clear D. The CDR3 has 16 residues. V was pared by 1 base and J by 9 bases, with 19 bases between. Germline V CDR1 and CDR2: GTSNPN, SVGIG (reference sequence). In DNA form, the CDR3 reads TGTGCCTGGAGTGACACCAGACGGGGAACGGGTTCACCCCTCCACTTT. Protein sequence: CAWSDTRRGTGSPLHF. Full variable domain (rest looked up from reference TRBV30 and TRBJ1-6): SQTIHQWPATLVQPVGSPLSLECTVEGTSNPNLYWYRQAAGRGLQLLFYSVGIGQISSEVPQNLSASRPQDRQFILSSKKLLLSDSGFYLCAWSDTRRGTGSPLHFGNGTRLTVT.

The chain combines TRBV2 with TRBJ2-5; D unclear. The ends were cut back, 4 bases at V and 7 bases at J, with 10 bases in the middle. The CDR3 has 12 residues. Germline V gene data show CDR1 as SNHLY and CDR2 as FYNNEI. CDR3 DNA: TGTGCCAGCAGTGGGAACCTCGGGACCCAGTACTTC. Its protein is CASSGNLGTQYF.

This clone was counted a few times. CDR3 sequence (DNA): TGTGCCACCAGCAGAGATCCCGGGCCACCCACCAAGGGCTACGAGCAGTACTTC. Its protein product is CATSRDPGPPTKGYEQYF. The chain links TRBV15 to TRBJ2-7; D is uncertain. V lost 0 bases, J lost 3 bases, and 21 bases lay in between. Germline V gives CDR1 LNHNV, CDR2 YYDKDF (reference sequence). The CDR3 loop spans 18 amino acids.

This clone was counted only a few times. The chain has TRBV29-1 and TRBJ2-2; tentatively, D is TRBD2 (5 bases). Germline-derived CDR1 and CDR2 are SQVTM and ANQGSEA. V gave up 1 base and J gave up 4 bases, with 13 bases separating them. The CDR3 runs to 15 residues. CDR3 amino acids: CSVEAGSSPTGELFF. Here the CDR3 DNA reads TGCAGCGTTGAAGCGGGGTCTAGCCCCACCGGGGAGCTGTTTTTT.

This clone has just a few counts. The chain employs TRBV2 and TRBJ2-1, with no clear D. Germline CDR1 reads SNHLY; CDR2 reads FYNNEI. This CDR3 has 13 residues. V lost 3 bases to trimming and J lost 12 bases, with 15 bases between them. The CDR3 loop is CASSDVSPQGQFF. The CDR3 region has the DNA TGTGCCAGCAGTGACGTCTCCCCCCAAGGGCAGTTCTTC.

This clone occurred once. This sample also contains other DNA sequences that code for the same CDR3. The chain carries TRBV30 and TRBJ2-5, with unresolved D. CDR1 and CDR2 from the germline V gene are GTSNPN and SVGIG (reference sequence). Trimming cost V 2 bases and J 1 base, with 2 bases left between them. The CDR3 length is 11 residues. The CDR3 here is CAWSSQETQYF. CDR3 DNA: TGTGCCTGGAGTTCCCAAGAGACCCAGTACTTC.

The gene calls are TRBV7-3 and TRBJ2-3; D uncertain. Per the germline V gene, CDR1 is SGHTA and CDR2 is FQGTGA. Deletions cut 4 bases from V and 2 bases from J, with 7 bases between. This CDR3 spans 13 amino acids. The CDR3 reads CASSSHLTDTQYF. CDR3 sequence (DNA): TGTGCCAGCAGCTCCCATCTCACAGATACGCAGTATTTT.

This clone showed up just a few times. The chain links TRBV5-6 to TRBJ1-2; a weak D match, TRBD1 (5 bases). Trimming took off 1 base at V and 6 bases at J, with 16 bases between the two ends. Germline V gives CDR1 SGHDT, CDR2 YYEEEE. The CDR3 extends over 15 amino acids. In DNA form, the CDR3 reads TGTGCCAGCAGCTTGAATGGAGGGGTTTTGGATGGCTACACCTTC. Translation gives CASSLNGGVLDGYTF.

The chain recombines TRBV30 with TRBJ1-2; D is unresolved. V lost 1 base, J lost 4 bases, and 10 bases lay in between. The CDR3 is made up of 13 amino acids. Germline V CDR1 and CDR2: GTSNPN, SVGIG (reference sequence). Written as DNA, the CDR3 is TGTGCCTGGAGTGCGGGGTTGGGCTATGGCTACACCTTC. The encoded protein is CAWSAGLGYGYTF.

The chain combines TRBV30 with TRBJ1-1; D gene unclear. CDR3 length equals 14 residues. Germline values: CDR1 GTSNPN, CDR2 SVGIG (reference sequence). V lost 4 bases, J lost 0 bases, and 12 bases lay in between. The DNA of the CDR3 is TGTGCCTGGATACACTACGGGTTGAACACTGAAGCTTTCTTT. Amino acid sequence: CAWIHYGLNTEAFF.

V gene TRBV4-1 combines with J gene TRBJ2-1, with D possibly being TRBD1 (7 bases). The V gene's germline CDR1 is MGHRA and CDR2 YSYEKL. V lost 5 bases and J 1 base, leaving 15 bases between the germline ends. The CDR3 extends over 16 amino acids. The CDR3 here is CASSSNQGGSYNEQFF. DNA for the CDR3: TGCGCCAGCAGCTCTAATCAGGGGGGTTCCTACAATGAGCAGTTCTTC.

This clone was detected only a few times. This sequence joins TRBV7-3 and TRBJ2-4; D remains unclear. The V end was cut by 8 bases, the J end by 7 bases, with 15 bases between. Germline V CDR1 and CDR2: SGHTA, FQGTGA. The CDR3 loop spans 13 amino acids. The CDR3 region has the DNA TGTGCCAGCGCCGTTGGGTTTGGGAACATTCAGTACTTC. Protein product: CASAVGFGNIQYF.

The chain has TRBV13 and TRBJ2-1; D might be TRBD2 (6 bases). V lost 4 bases and J 2 bases, leaving 12 bases between the germline ends. Germline V gene data show CDR1 as PRHDT and CDR2 as FYEKMQ (reference sequence). This CDR3 spans 15 amino acids. CDR3 sequence (DNA): TGTGCCAGCAGCTCCAGGGCGGGAACCTACAATGAGCAGTTCTTC. Protein: CASSSRAGTYNEQFF.

The chain combines TRBV7-3 with TRBJ2-3; 12 bases agree with TRBD2. CDR1 and CDR2 (germline): SGHTA, FQGTGA. CDR3 length: 17 amino acids. With V trimmed by 2 bases and J by 1 base, 4 bases remained unmatched. CDR3 sequence reads: CASSLGLAGPGTDTQYF. CDR3 DNA sequence: TGTGCCAGCAGCTTAGGACTAGCGGGGCCTGGCACAGATACGCAGTATTTT.

The chain has TRBV5-1 and TRBJ2-5; D is possibly TRBD2 (6 bases). Germline-derived CDR1 and CDR2 are SGHRS and YFSETQ. Trimming stripped 1 base from V and 1 base from J, with 17 bases between. CDR3 length: 17 residues. CDR3 amino acids: CASSLSPKGLLQETQYF. The CDR3 DNA reads as TGCGCCAGCAGCTTGTCACCTAAGGGACTTCTCCAAGAGACCCAGTACTTC.

Written as DNA, the CDR3 is TGCAGCGTTCCCCGGGGGGGCCCAGATACGCAGTATTTT. It translates to CSVPRGGPDTQYF. This sequence joins TRBV29-1 and TRBJ2-3; 8 bases line up with TRBD2. Per germline, CDR1 SQVTM and CDR2 ANQGSEA. V was clipped by 5 bases and J by 4 bases; unmatched bases: 5. The CDR3 extends over 13 amino acids.

This clone appeared a few times. The chain is built from TRBV2 and TRBJ2-7; 7 bases agree with TRBD1. In germline, CDR1 is SNHLY, CDR2 FYNNEI. The J segment lost 2 bases and the V segment lost 6 bases, leaving 1 base of the junction unmatched. CDR3 length: 12 amino acids. The CDR3 sequence: CASRTGTYEQYF. CDR3 sequence (DNA): TGTGCCAGCAGGACAGGGACCTACGAGCAGTACTTC.

This clone was counted a few times. This specimen includes other DNA sequences encoding the same CDR3. J is TRBJ2-3 and V is TRBV29-1; D ambiguous. The CDR3 has 11 amino acids. The V gene lost 0 bases and the J gene lost 5 bases, with 3 bases spanning the gap. From germline, CDR1 is SQVTM and CDR2 ANQGSEA. The CDR3: CSVEEGDTQYF. The CDR3 nucleotides read TGCAGCGTTGAAGAAGGAGATACGCAGTATTTT.

Regarding this clone: The same CDR3 can be traced to other DNA sequences in this sample. This rearrangement joins TRBV4-3 to TRBJ1-1, with 10 bases that match TRBD1. CDR1 is LGHNA and CDR2 is YSLEER in the germline V gene. Germline trimming cut 0 bases from V and 4 bases from J; bases unmatched to any gene: 2. CDR3 size: 15 residues. Written as DNA, the CDR3 is TGCGCCAGCAGCCAAGATTGGACAGGGGGCACTGAAGCTTTCTTT. Its protein product is CASSQDWTGGTEAFF.